The sequence of this T cell receptor (beta chain) was determined in a study of blood T cells in healthy people across ages (dated by TCRdb to about 2015). In terms of the full investigation: In model experiments, template switching captured roughly one uniquely barcoded TCR beta cDNA molecule for every two T cells. To track age-related changes in TCR beta repertoire diversity, the study relied on deep sequencing normalized with unique cDNA molecular identifiers. The donors were divided into four age groups: young (average about 15 years), middle-aged (about 40), aged (approximately 59) and long-lived (approximately 74). To avoid experimental bias, donors of different ages were distributed randomly across sequencing lanes. The study analyzed two additional independent replicas of 1 million unique cDNA reads from the same blood draw for two donors, one aged 18 to 30 and one aged 80 or older.

Broad study findings and their caveats: Estimates of total diversity from one million sequenced T cells were regarded as lower bounds and underestimates. As age increased, observed TCR beta diversity per million T cells dropped in a roughly linear way, and a significant reduction was already evident by age 40. Since profiling was done on bulk unsorted PBMCs, naive and antigen-experienced compartments could not be conclusively compared. Compared with the aged group, the long-lived group had more naive CD4+ T cells, fewer expanded clones and increased TCR diversity, a pattern suggesting age selection. The percentage of naive T cells measured by flow cytometry correlated strongly with observed TCR beta diversity. Because the CMV infection status of the donors was unknown, age-related changes in expanded clonotypes may potentially have been confounded.

This clonotype was observed many times. No antigen is known for it. Per-base qualities were not stored, and no clone one base away is much larger. The donors were under 40 Caucasian individuals from Russia, aged roughly 6 to 100 years, who were systemically healthy. Ten milliliters of peripheral blood were drawn from each donor into EDTA-treated Vacutainer tubes. Ficoll-Paque density-gradient centrifugation was used to isolate PBMCs, with at least 7 million obtained per sample. Trizol reagent was used to extract total RNA from the PBMCs, yielding at least 5.5 micrograms per sample. For every donor, flow cytometry on a PBMC aliquot measured the percentage of naive CD45RAhigh/CD27high T cells. Its CDR3 holds 13 amino acids, cysteine through phenylalanine. This entry keeps only the CDR3 DNA: 39 bases, framed from base 1. CDR1 and CDR2 are read off the germline V gene as MNHNS and SASEGT. Trimming removed 4 bases from V and 7 bases from J; the gene matches leave 4 bases unexplained.

Library construction relied on 5' RACE. Sequencing instrument: Illumina HiSeq 2500. A second roughly 6 to 12 cycle PCR used a sample-barcoded 5' primer and a J-beta primer mix. Each TCR beta cDNA molecule received a unique molecular identifier from a template-switch 5' adaptor carrying 12 random nucleotides. Each sample yielded at least 2.5 million CDR3-containing paired-end reads. The Mint cDNA synthesis kit, primed by a TRBC-specific oligonucleotide, was used to synthesize first-strand cDNA from all RNA. All cDNA was treated with uracil-DNA glycosylase and then went through a first 18-cycle PCR with the universal primers M1SS and BC2_uni_R. The original pipeline was this. Normalization of each sample was performed by random selection of 1 million high-quality reads, each carrying a distinct molecular identifier. Reads sharing molecular identifiers were discarded rather than binned into consensus sequences. CDR3 identification, clonotype clustering and error correction used MiTCR with a Q25 quality threshold and the strictest error-elimination algorithm. A nonparametric unseen species model with Euler transformation was used to estimate a lower bound on total TCR beta diversity. TCRdb itself trimmed the public reads at Q25 with fastp, ran MiXCR and retained productive beta chains. Rows with a matching CDR3 protein are joined into one entry that keeps the most common DNA and genes. None of the V and J calls come from the authors' own analysis; TCRdb made them. The sample profile shows about 1.1 million distinct CDR3 sequences; roughly two fifths of them were found once. Around 13% of the sample belongs to the ten largest clones.

Material for sequencing was blood. In this chain, TRBV6-1 is recombined with TRBJ1-2; 9 of the junction bases match TRBD1. The TCR comes from a man between 18 and 29 years old in good health. The CDR3 protein is CASSAWDRAGYTF. The DNA reads as follows: TGTGCCAGCAGTGCATGGGACAGGGCTGGCTACACCTTC.